This T cell receptor (beta chain) was recovered during a study of patients and donors after allogeneic stem cell transplantation (TCRdb year 2020). Receptor libraries were prepared by RT-PCR. Sequencing was carried out with a NextSeq 550. Using fastp trimming at Q25 and MiXCR clonotype assembly, TCRdb reanalyzed the public sequencing data and kept in-frame beta chains. Every distinct CDR3 protein forms one entry, paired with its most common genes and DNA. For this sample there are 800,000 to 1,000,000 distinct CDR3 sequences; roughly 18% appear just once. In total, the top ten clones hold 5% to 6.5% of the sample. On this clonotype itself: There is no known antigen for this receptor. The record has no base qualities; no much larger clone is one base away.

CDR1 and CDR2 are drawn from the germline V gene: MNHNS, SASEGT. The CDR3 holds 13 amino acids from the cysteine to the phenylalanine. Of the read, only the CDR3 DNA is kept; its 39 bases are in frame from base 1. Trimming takes 4 bases from V and 7 bases from J, and the germline ends sit 11 bases apart. Sequenced input: blood, either unsorted or a sorted T cell fraction (not recorded which). This receptor was taken from a human donor who was either an allogeneic HSCT recipient or a stem cell or donor lymphocyte infusion donor (not recorded which). It is not recorded whose cells these are; they may come from a transplant donor. The chain employs TRBV6-1 and TRBJ1-5; the D gene identity is not certain. The nucleotide sequence reads as follows: TGTGCCAGCAGTGGGAGGTTTAGGCAGCCCCAGCATTTT. This translates into CASSGRFRQPQHF.